This T cell receptor (beta chain) was found in a study of OX40 agonist ivuxolimab in advanced cancers. Across the whole study: Of the participants, around 39% had some prior anti-PD-1, anti-PD-L1 or anti-CTLA-4 therapy, which was allowed. The study's findings and limits: CD4+ and CD8+ blood T cells expanded clonally by week 6 at 0.1 to 3.0 mg/kg.

Clones were read by immunoSEQ multiplex PCR, and TCRdb kept only the in-frame ones, dropping some. Seen here are over 70,000 clones, 85% to 90% observed once, and the top ten hold over 9.5%. Comments on this clone: Its antigen is unidentified.

The length of the CDR3 is 15 residues. In germline, CDR1 is SQVTM, CDR2 ANQGSEA. The ends were cut back, 1 base at V and 3 bases at J, with 16 bases in the middle. V is TRBV29-1 and J is TRBJ2-7; D is perhaps TRBD1 (5 bases). This TCR was recovered from an adult with an advanced solid tumor such as melanoma, head and neck, liver or kidney cancer. Sequenced here: CD4+ or CD8+ T cells sorted from blood, sampled in a trial of the OX40 agonist ivuxolimab. CDR3 region: CSVEGQSMGRYEQYF. Here the CDR3 DNA reads TGCAGCGTTGAAGGGCAAAGCATGGGGCGCTACGAGCAGTACTTC.